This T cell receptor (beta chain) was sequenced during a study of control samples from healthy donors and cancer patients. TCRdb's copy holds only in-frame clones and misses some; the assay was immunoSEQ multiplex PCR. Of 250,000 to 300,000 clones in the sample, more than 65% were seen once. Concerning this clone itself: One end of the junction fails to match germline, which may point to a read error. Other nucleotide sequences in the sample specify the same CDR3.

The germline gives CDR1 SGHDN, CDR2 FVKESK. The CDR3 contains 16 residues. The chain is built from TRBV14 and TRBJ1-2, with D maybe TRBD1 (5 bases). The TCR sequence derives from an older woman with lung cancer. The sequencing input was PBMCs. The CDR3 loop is CASSPHSGTRTYGYTF. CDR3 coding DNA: TGTGCCAGCAGCCCACACTCAGGGACGCGGACCTATGGCTATACCTTC.